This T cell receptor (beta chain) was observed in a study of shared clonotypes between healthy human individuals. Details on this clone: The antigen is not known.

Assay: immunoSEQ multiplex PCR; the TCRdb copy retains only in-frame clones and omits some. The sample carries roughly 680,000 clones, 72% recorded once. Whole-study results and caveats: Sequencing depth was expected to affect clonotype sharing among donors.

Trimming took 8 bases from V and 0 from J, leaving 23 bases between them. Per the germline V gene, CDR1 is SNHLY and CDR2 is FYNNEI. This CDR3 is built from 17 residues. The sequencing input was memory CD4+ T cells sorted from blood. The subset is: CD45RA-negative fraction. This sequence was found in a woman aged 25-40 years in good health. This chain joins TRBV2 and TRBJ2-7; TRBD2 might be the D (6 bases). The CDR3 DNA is TGTGCCAGCTGTAAGACTCATGGGACTCAAGTCTCCTACGAGCAGTACTTC. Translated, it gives CASCKTHGTQVSYEQYF.